The source of this T cell receptor beta chain is a study of cytomegalovirus exposure and HLA in healthy donors. Germline-derived CDR1 and CDR2 are SGHNT and YENEEA. The CDR3 runs 14 residues. V shed 5 bases and J shed 2 bases, with 13 bases lying between them. PCR involved 60 Vbeta and 13 Jbeta primers. Produced via immunoSEQ multiplex PCR; TCRdb's table is partial and in-frame only. Among 87,000 or so clones listed, around 64% were seen once. The source is a man aged 60-69 years in good health and CMV-seronegative. V is TRBV11-3 and J is TRBJ2-7; a weak D match, TRBD1 (6 bases). The sequencing input was PBMCs. The CDR3 loop reads CASSTTRTAYEQYF. In DNA form, the CDR3 reads TGTGCCAGCAGCACTACCCGGACAGCCTACGAGCAGTACTTC.